This TCR beta chain was sequenced in a study of T cells in Graves' hyperthyroidism and ophthalmopathy. Points from the study as a whole: Most clonotypes that expanded in the thyroid above 0.001 also showed up in blood.

The CDR3 has 12 residues. The V and J ends lost 5 bases and 6 bases, in that order; junction bases with no gene match: 3. Germline V gene data show CDR1 as SGHTA and CDR2 as FQGTGA. The sample holds many counts of this clonotype. The antigen is unknown. Amplification of TCR beta CDR3 regions used RNA as the template. A set of HTBI primers served as the primers for a first-round RT-PCR of the TCR CDR3. TCRdb used MiXCR to reprocess the multiplex PCR reads, holding one entry per CDR3 protein. The sample shows about 360,000 distinct CDR3 sequences, around 13% of them seen only once. This chain uses TRBV7-3 with TRBJ2-7; TRBD1 agrees at 8 bases. Input material: blood. The receptor comes from a young woman with Graves' hyperthyroidism. CDR3 DNA sequence: TGTGCCAGCAGCCCACAGGGGGGCGAGCAGTACTTC. Its protein product is CASSPQGGEQYF.